This entry lists 21 T cell receptor beta chains sequenced from one sample in a study of T cells in Graves' hyperthyroidism and ophthalmopathy. Amplification yielded TCR beta CDR3 regions, with RNA transcripts as the source. Using the HTBI primer set, a first-round RT-PCR was run on the TCR CDR3. Each CDR3 protein gets one entry after TCRdb re-called the multiplex PCR reads with MiXCR. Of 75,000 to 100,000 distinct CDR3 sequences in the sample, 35% to 45% are singletons; the top ten hold roughly 10%. Source material: peripheral blood or thyroid tissue (not recorded which). These receptors came from a woman aged 25 to 45 with Graves' hyperthyroidism.

A word on this clonotype: The CDR3 does not end in the conserved phenylalanine or tryptophan, so this is likely a read error. The genes are TRBV5-1 and TRBJ2-1; D possibly corresponds to TRBD2 (5 bases). With the DNA end fitting TRBJ2-7 better, the J assignment may be wrong. Germline CDR1 reads SGHRS; CDR2 reads YFSETQ. This CDR3 has 14 amino acids. CDR3 loop: CASSPEPTTNEQYS. Written as DNA, the CDR3 is TGCGCCAGCAGCCCGGAACCGACGACTAACGAGCAGTACTCC.

This clonotype was counted ten times or more. The chain links TRBV7-6 to TRBJ1-4; 8 bases agree with TRBD1. Trimming at V came to 5 bases and at J to 10 bases, leaving 9 bases not matched to a gene. The germline V gene encodes CDR1 SGHVS and CDR2 FNYEAQ. CDR3 length: 14 residues. CDR3 region: CASSPGGGAGKLFF. CDR3 nucleotide sequence: TGTGCCAGCAGCCCAGGGGGCGGGGCTGGAAAACTGTTTTTT.

About this clonotype itself: This likely comes from a read error, as the CDR3 has no conserved phenylalanine or tryptophan at its end. The limits of the CDR3 on the DNA are not certain, so only TCRdb's listed CDR3 is given. V and J are TRBV24-1 and TRBJ2-6; TRBD2 is taken as the D call from the table, unchecked against the DNA. With termini counted, the CDR3 has 8 amino acids. CDR1 KGHDR and CDR2 SFDVKD come from the germline V gene. The CDR3 is CATSDATS.

Ten or more counts support this clonotype. V gene TRBV10-3 combines with J gene TRBJ1-1, with D possibly matching TRBD1 (6 bases). Trimming took off 4 bases at V and 0 bases at J, with 18 bases between the two ends. The germline V gene has CDR1 ENHRY and CDR2 SYGVKD. The CDR3 extends over 17 amino acids. The CDR3 here is CAISAGGQGIMNTEAFF. In DNA, the CDR3 is TGTGCCATCAGTGCCGGAGGGCAGGGGATTATGAACACTGAAGCTTTCTTT.

This clonotype was picked up a small number of times. The chain couples TRBV30 to TRBJ2-7; no clear D gene. Trimming pared 0 bases from V and 9 bases from J, leaving 15 bases between. This CDR3 spans 13 amino acids. Germline V gives CDR1 GTSNPN, CDR2 SVGIG (reference sequence). The CDR3 here is CAWSVLAATPQYF. The CDR3 DNA sequence: TGTGCCTGGAGTGTACTCGCGGCCACACCGCAGTACTTC.

The sample holds many counts of this clonotype. The chain employs TRBV20-1 and TRBJ2-7, with D possibly being TRBD1 (5 bases). V was trimmed by 5 bases and J by 3 bases, leaving 17 bases between them. Germline CDR1 is DFQATT and CDR2 is SNEGSKA (reference sequence). The CDR3 runs 14 residues. The CDR3 coding sequence is TGCAGTGCTCACCCAGTACAGGCTTACTACGAGCAGTACTTC. Translation: CSAHPVQAYYEQYF.

The chain recombines TRBV5-1 with TRBJ2-5, with D perhaps being TRBD1 or TRBD2 (5 bases each). Between the trimmed V and J ends, which lost 3 bases and 5 bases, there was a span of 20 bases. Germline CDR1 SGHRS, CDR2 YFSETQ. The CDR3 is made up of 16 amino acids. This chain's CDR3 is CASSWGRRNTGETQYF. CDR3 sequence (DNA): TGCGCCAGCAGCTGGGGACGGCGGAACACCGGGGAGACCCAGTACTTC.

The sample holds many counts of this clonotype. This chain connects TRBV20-1 to TRBJ2-3; D is ambiguous. The CDR3 is 15 residues long. V lost 3 bases and J 4 bases, leaving 17 bases between the germline ends. Germline V CDR1 and CDR2: DFQATT, SNEGSKA (reference sequence). CDR3 coding DNA: TGCAGTGCTAGTAAAGGCGGAGCCAATTCAGATACGCAGTATTTT. Its translation: CSASKGGANSDTQYF.

This clonotype was recorded many times. This sequence joins TRBV7-9 and TRBJ2-7, with TRBD2 matching 11 bases. Germline CDR1 is SEHNR and CDR2 is FQNEAQ (reference sequence). Trimming removed 6 bases from V and 3 bases from J; junction bases left unmatched: 4. The length of the CDR3 is 14 residues. CDR3 loop: CASSISGRVYEQYF. The CDR3 coding sequence is TGTGCCAGCAGTATTAGCGGGAGGGTCTACGAGCAGTACTTC.

The gene calls are TRBV9 and TRBJ1-2; TRBD1 might be the D (5 bases). The V and J ends lost 3 bases and 1 base respectively, with 10 bases between them. Germline V lookup: CDR1 SGDLS, CDR2 YYNGEE. CDR3 length: 14 residues. The CDR3 sequence is CASSDRQNNYGYTF. CDR3 sequence (DNA): TGTGCCAGCAGCGACCGACAGAATAACTATGGCTACACCTTC.

This clonotype was seen ten or more times. The chain links TRBV5-1 to TRBJ1-2; 7 bases line up with TRBD1. J gave up 8 bases and V 3 bases, and 10 bases lay outside the gene matches. In germline, CDR1 is SGHRS, CDR2 YFSETQ. The CDR3 length is 14 residues. CDR3 bases: TGCGCCAGCAGCTCTCCGACAGGGCCTAGGGGCTACACCTTC. Translating it yields CASSSPTGPRGYTF.

Details on this clonotype: At one end the junction does not follow the germline gene, possibly because of a read error. The J gene is TRBJ1-4, the V gene TRBV20-1, with D perhaps TRBD1 (5 bases). From germline, CDR1 is DFQATT and CDR2 SNEGSKA (reference sequence). The CDR3 runs 17 residues. The CDR3 loop is CSAKDGTAFATNEKLFF. CDR3 DNA sequence: TGCAGTGCTAAGGACGGGACGGCCTTTGCAACTAATGAAAAACTGTTTTTC.

The rearrangement joins TRBV4-2 to TRBJ2-3, with 14 positions matching TRBD2. With 0 bases clipped from V and 6 bases from J, the junction kept 5 bases outside the gene matches. The length of the CDR3 is 17 residues. Germline values: CDR1 LGHNA, CDR2 YNFKEQ. In DNA, the CDR3 is TGTGCCAGCAGCCAAGAGGGACTAGCGGGAGATCGGGATACGCAGTATTTT. Amino acids: CASSQEGLAGDRDTQYF.

This clonotype occurred once. A read error may explain this, as a much larger clone is one base away. V and J are TRBV6-5 and TRBJ1-5, with no clear D. The CDR3 is made up of 13 amino acids. Per germline, CDR1 MNHEY and CDR2 SVGAGI. Trimming removed 4 bases from V and 7 bases from J, with 11 bases in between. The CDR3 coding sequence is TGTGCCAGCAGTTTTTGTCCGGGCCAGCCCCAGCATTTT. Translated: CASSFCPGQPQHF.

This clonotype was observed at least ten times. The chain recombines TRBV5-4 with TRBJ1-2; D ambiguous. The ends were cut back, 0 bases at V and 6 bases at J, with 6 bases in the middle. CDR1 is SGHNT and CDR2 is YYREEE in the germline V gene (reference sequence). The CDR3 has 12 residues. CDR3 nucleotides: TGTGCCAGCAGCTTGGGACCCGATGGCTACACCTTC. It codes for CASSLGPDGYTF.

In its sample, this clonotype was seen many times. The chain has TRBV20-1 and TRBJ1-1; 7 nucleotides match TRBD1. Germline lookup yields CDR1 DFQATT and CDR2 SNEGSKA (reference sequence). There are 15 residues in the CDR3. Trimming took 5 bases from V and 8 from J; bases not matched to a gene: 17. CDR3: CSADGTVEHRGEAFF. Here the CDR3 DNA reads TGCAGTGCTGACGGGACAGTAGAACATAGGGGGGAAGCTTTCTTT.

The V call is TRBV29-1, the J call TRBJ2-5; TRBD2 agrees at 11 bases. The V segment lost 7 bases and the J segment 9 bases; nucleotides outside the gene matches: 7. The length of the CDR3 is 12 residues. Germline values: CDR1 SQVTM, CDR2 ANQGSEA. CDR3 amino acids: CSAGTSGMAQYF. The CDR3, as DNA: TGCAGCGCTGGGACTAGCGGTATGGCCCAGTACTTC.

V and J are TRBV20-1 and TRBJ1-1; D call uncertain. In germline, CDR1 is DFQATT, CDR2 SNEGSKA (reference sequence). V gave up 3 bases and J gave up 4 bases, with 12 bases separating them. This CDR3 is built from 13 residues. The CDR3 coding sequence is TGCAGTGCTAGGTCCGGGTCGACCACTGAAGCTTTCTTT. It yields the protein CSARSGSTTEAFF.

This clonotype has at least ten counts. This chain joins TRBV14 and TRBJ1-1, with D perhaps matching TRBD1 (5 bases). The CDR3 length is 15 residues. Between the trimmed V and J ends, which lost 2 bases and 1 base, there was a span of 11 bases. Germline CDR1 SGHDN, CDR2 FVKESK. The CDR3 nucleotides are TGTGCCAGCAGCCAACTACCCAGGGCGAACACTGAAGCTTTCTTT. Translating gives CASSQLPRANTEAFF. The whole variable domain, remainder taken from reference TRBV14 and TRBJ1-1, is EAGVTQFPSHSVIEKGQTVTLRCDPISGHDNLYWYRRVMGKEIKFLLHFVKESKQDESGMPNNRFLAERTGGTYSTLKVQPAELEDSGVYFCASSQLPRANTEAFFGQGTRLTVV.

On this clonotype: A much larger clone is a single base away; this may be a read error. This rearrangement joins TRBV30 to TRBJ1-5; D gene unclear. The germline V and J ends were trimmed by 0 bases and 6 bases, with 9 bases remaining between them. The CDR3 spans 13 residues. The germline V gene encodes CDR1 GTSNPN and CDR2 SVGIG (reference sequence). CDR3 nucleotide sequence: TGTGCCTGGAGTGTGTTCACAAGTCAGCCCCAGCATTTT. It encodes CAWSVFTSQPQHF.

This clonotype has ten or more counts. The V call is TRBV9, the J call TRBJ2-3; D unclear. V shed 0 bases and J shed 1 base, with 6 bases lying between them. Germline CDR1 is SGDLS and CDR2 is YYNGEE. CDR3 length: 14 residues. Written as DNA, the CDR3 is TGTGCCAGCAGCGTAGCTGAAGGCACAGATACGCAGTATTTT. Translated: CASSVAEGTDTQYF.